This T cell receptor beta chain was recorded in a study of vaccination effects on CD4 cells after COVID-19. Profiled with immunoSEQ multiplex PCR; TCRdb holds only in-frame clones, not every one. The sample carries under 70,000 clones, 76% recorded once. Trimming left V 1 base short and J 0 bases short, with 10 bases between. The CDR3 is 15 residues long. Germline CDR1 SGHAT, CDR2 FQNNGV. This clone was picked up a small number of times. The antigen remains unidentified. Sequencing in the ViraFEST assay came after antigen-specific CD4+ T cells had been expanded with viral peptide pools, which were used to stimulate PBMC. Scientists isolated CD4+ T cells after a roughly 9-day culture period ended. According to PCR results, the person was infected with SARS-CoV-2 between March and December 2020. Half-medium replacement with IL-2 medium occurred on days 3 and 7.

The sample consisted of CD4+ T cells from PBMCs cultured with HIV peptides, taken before COVID-19 vaccination. The subset: HIV-1 Nef peptide pool negative control/reference culture. The chain links TRBV11-2 to TRBJ2-7; maybe TRBD2 (5 bases). The clonotype comes from a human donor who had a prior SARS-CoV-2 infection. The CDR3 reads CASSLGGSSSYEQYF. CDR3 in DNA: TGTGCCAGCAGCTTAGGAGGGTCCAGCTCCTACGAGCAGTACTTC.